One and the same sample provided the 5 T cell receptor beta chains below, sequenced in a study of blood T cell repertoires in COVID-19. Libraries were prepared by immunoSEQ multiplex PCR; TCRdb keeps only in-frame clonotypes and omits some of them. The table includes 110,000 to 150,000 clones, 70% to 90% detected once. The specimen was peripheral blood. These receptors originate from a man between 65 and 85 years old with acute or convalescent COVID-19.

V is TRBV3-1 (or the pseudogene TRBV3-2) and J is TRBJ1-3, with D uncertain. The CDR3 extends over 15 amino acids. From germline, CDR1 is LGHDT and CDR2 YNNKEL (reference sequence). Trimming removed 1 base at V and 0 bases at J, with 7 bases between. The chain's CDR3 is CASSQAPDSGNTIYF. CDR3 nucleotides: TGTGCCAGCAGCCAAGCACCAGACTCTGGAAACACCATATATTTT.

The chain links TRBV11-2 to TRBJ1-1; D gene uncertain. In germline, CDR1 is SGHAT, CDR2 FQNNGV. The CDR3 is made up of 13 amino acids. V was clipped by 4 bases and J by 0 bases, with 6 bases between them. The CDR3: CASSSHMNTEAFF. DNA for the CDR3: TGTGCCAGCAGCTCACACATGAACACTGAAGCTTTCTTT.

The chain uses TRBV5-8 and TRBJ1-1; TRBD1 aligns across 7 bases. The CDR3 runs 14 residues. The trim removed 6 bases at V and 10 bases at J, leaving 15 bases unmatched. Germline CDR1 and CDR2: SGHTS and YDEGEE. Written as DNA, the CDR3 is TGTGCCAGCAACTTTGGGGTGAGACAGGGAAGAGCTTTCTTT. This translates into CASNFGVRQGRAFF.

In this sample, this clone turned up once. The chain links TRBV5-4 to TRBJ1-4, with 8 bases identical to TRBD1. CDR3 length: 16 residues. V was clipped by 4 bases and J by 8 bases; unmatched bases: 13. Germline V gene data show CDR1 as SGHNT and CDR2 as YYREEE (reference sequence). The CDR3 nucleotides read TGTGCCAGCAGCCCAGGACAGGGCCCTCCGATAGAAAAACTGTTTTTT. This sequence encodes CASSPGQGPPIEKLFF.

V is TRBV3-1 (or the pseudogene TRBV3-2) and J is TRBJ2-2; TRBD2 matches at 8 bases. CDR1 is LGHDT and CDR2 is YNNKEL in the germline V gene (reference sequence). The V and J ends lost 7 bases and 3 bases, in that order; junction bases with no gene match: 4. There are 14 residues in the CDR3. CDR3 bases: TGTGCCAGCAATAGCGGGGACTACACCGGGGAGCTGTTTTTT. It encodes CASNSGDYTGELFF.